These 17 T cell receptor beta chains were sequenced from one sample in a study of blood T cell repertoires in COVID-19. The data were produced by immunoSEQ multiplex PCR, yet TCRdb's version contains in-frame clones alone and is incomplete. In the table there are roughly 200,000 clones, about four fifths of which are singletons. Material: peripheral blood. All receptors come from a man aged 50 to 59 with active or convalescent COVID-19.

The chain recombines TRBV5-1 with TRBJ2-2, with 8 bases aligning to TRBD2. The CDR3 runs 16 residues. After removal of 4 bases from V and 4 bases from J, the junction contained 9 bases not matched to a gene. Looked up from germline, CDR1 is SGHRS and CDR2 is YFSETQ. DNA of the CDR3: TGCGCCAGCAGCAGGGCCGGGGGGGCGCCCACCGGGGAGCTGTTTTTT. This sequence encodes CASSRAGGAPTGELFF.

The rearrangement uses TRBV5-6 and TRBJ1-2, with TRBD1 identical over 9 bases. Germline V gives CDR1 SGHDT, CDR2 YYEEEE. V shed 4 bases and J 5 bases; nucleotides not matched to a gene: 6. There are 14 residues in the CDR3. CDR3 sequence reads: CASSRGQGDYGYTF. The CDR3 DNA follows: TGTGCCAGCAGCCGGGGACAGGGAGATTATGGCTACACCTTC.

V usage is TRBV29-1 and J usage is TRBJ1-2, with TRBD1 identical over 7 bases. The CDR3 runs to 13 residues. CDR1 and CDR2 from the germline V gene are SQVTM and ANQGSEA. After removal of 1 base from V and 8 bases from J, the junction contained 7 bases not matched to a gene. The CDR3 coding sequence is TGCAGCGTTGAAGGGAGACAGGGAGCGGGCTACACCTTC. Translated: CSVEGRQGAGYTF. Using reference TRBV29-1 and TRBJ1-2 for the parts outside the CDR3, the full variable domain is SAVISQKPSRDICQRGTSLTIQCQVDSQVTMMFWYRQQPGQSLTLIATANQGSEATYESGFVIDKFPISRPNLTFSTLTVSNMSPEDSSIYLCSVEGRQGAGYTFGSGTRLTVV.

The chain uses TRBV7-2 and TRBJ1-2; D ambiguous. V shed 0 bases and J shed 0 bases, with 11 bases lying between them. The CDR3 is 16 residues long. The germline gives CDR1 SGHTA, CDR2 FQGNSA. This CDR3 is CASSLALTAANYGYTF. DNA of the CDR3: TGTGCCAGCAGCTTAGCGTTAACAGCTGCTAACTATGGCTACACCTTC.

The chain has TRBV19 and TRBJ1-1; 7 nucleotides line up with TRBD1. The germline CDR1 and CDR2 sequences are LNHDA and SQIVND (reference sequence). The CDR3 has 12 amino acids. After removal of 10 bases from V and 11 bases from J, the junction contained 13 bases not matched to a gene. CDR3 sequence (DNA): TGTGCCACCCTTGAGGGACAGTCGAGGGCTTTCTTT. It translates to CATLEGQSRAFF.

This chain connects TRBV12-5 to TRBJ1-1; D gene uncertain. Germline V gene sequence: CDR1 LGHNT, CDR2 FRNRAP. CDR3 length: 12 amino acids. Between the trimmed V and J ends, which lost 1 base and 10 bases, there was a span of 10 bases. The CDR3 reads CASGLDGELAFF. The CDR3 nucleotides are TGTGCTAGTGGTTTGGACGGGGAGCTAGCTTTCTTT.

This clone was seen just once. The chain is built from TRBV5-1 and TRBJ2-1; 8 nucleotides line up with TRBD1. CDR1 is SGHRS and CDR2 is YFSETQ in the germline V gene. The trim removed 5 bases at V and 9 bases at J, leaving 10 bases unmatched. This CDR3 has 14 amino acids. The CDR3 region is CASRMKQGVGEQFF. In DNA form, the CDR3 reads TGCGCCAGCAGGATGAAACAGGGGGTGGGTGAGCAGTTCTTC.

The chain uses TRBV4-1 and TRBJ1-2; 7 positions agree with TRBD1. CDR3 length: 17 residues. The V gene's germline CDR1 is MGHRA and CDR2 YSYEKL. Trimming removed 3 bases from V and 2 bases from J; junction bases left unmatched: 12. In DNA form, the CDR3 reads TGCGCCAGCAGCCATCTCATCCGGACAGGAAGAAACTATGGCTACACCTTC. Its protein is CASSHLIRTGRNYGYTF.

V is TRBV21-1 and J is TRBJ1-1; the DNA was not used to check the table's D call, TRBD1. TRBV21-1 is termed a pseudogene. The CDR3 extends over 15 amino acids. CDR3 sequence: CASSILQGPNTEAFF. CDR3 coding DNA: TGTGCCAGCAGCATTCTACAGGGACCGAACACTGAAGCTTTCTTT.

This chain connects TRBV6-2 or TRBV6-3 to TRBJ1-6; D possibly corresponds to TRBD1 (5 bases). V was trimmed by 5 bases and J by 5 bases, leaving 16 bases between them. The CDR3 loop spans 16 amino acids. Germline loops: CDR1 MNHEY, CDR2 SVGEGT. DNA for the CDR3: TGTGCCAGCAGTCGGAGAAGGGGAGGAGATAATTCACCCCTCCACTTT. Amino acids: CASSRRRGGDNSPLHF.

The CDR3 here is CASSEPPEYFF. As DNA, the CDR3 is TGTGCCAGCAGTGAACCCCCGGAGTATTTCTTT. The gene calls are TRBV2 and TRBJ1-1; D not resolved. The CDR3 runs 11 residues. Trimming removed 2 bases at V and 13 bases at J, with 11 bases between. From germline, CDR1 is SNHLY and CDR2 FYNNEI.

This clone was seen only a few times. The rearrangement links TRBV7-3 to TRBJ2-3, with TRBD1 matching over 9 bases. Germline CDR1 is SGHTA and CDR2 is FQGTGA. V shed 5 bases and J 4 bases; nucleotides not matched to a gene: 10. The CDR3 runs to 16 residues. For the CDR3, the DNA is TGTGCCAGCAGCCCCCAAGGGGGGACAGGGCCAGATACGCAGTATTTT. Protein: CASSPQGGTGPDTQYF.

The CDR3 sequence is CAWSGGLGYTF. The CDR3 DNA follows: TGTGCCTGGAGTGGCGGGCTTGGCTACACCTTC. This chain joins TRBV30 and TRBJ1-2; D not resolved. CDR1 is GTSNPN and CDR2 is SVGIG in the germline V gene (reference sequence). Trimming took off 1 base at V and 7 bases at J, with 7 bases between the two ends. The CDR3 length is 11 residues.

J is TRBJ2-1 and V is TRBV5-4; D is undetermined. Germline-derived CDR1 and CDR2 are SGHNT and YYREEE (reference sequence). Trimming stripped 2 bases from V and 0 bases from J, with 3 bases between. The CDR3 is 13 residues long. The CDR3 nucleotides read TGTGCCAGCAGCTTTCGCTCCTACAATGAGCAGTTCTTC. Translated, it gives CASSFRSYNEQFF.

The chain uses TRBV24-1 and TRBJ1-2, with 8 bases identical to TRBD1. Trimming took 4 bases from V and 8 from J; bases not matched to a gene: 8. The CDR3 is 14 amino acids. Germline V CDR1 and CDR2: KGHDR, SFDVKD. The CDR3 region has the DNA TGTGCCACCAGTGACCGAGGGACAGGCCGAGGCTACACCTTC. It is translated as CATSDRGTGRGYTF.

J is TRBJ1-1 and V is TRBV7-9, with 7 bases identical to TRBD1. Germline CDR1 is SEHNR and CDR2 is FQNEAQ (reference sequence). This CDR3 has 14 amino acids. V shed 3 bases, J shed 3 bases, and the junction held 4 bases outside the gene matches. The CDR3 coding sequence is TGTGCCAGCAGCTTTCCGGACAGGTACACTGAAGCTTTCTTT. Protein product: CASSFPDRYTEAFF.

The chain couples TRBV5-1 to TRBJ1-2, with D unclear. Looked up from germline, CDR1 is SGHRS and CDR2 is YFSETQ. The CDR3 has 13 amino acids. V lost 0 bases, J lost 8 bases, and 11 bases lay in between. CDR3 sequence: CASSLEDLRGYTF. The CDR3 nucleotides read TGCGCCAGCAGCTTGGAAGACTTGCGAGGCTACACCTTC. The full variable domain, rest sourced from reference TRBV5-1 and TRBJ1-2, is KAGVTQTPRYLIKTRGQQVTLSCSPISGHRSVSWYQQTPGQGLQFLFEYFSETQRNKGNFPGRFSGRQFSNSRSEMNVSTLELGDSALYLCASSLEDLRGYTFGSGTRLTVV.